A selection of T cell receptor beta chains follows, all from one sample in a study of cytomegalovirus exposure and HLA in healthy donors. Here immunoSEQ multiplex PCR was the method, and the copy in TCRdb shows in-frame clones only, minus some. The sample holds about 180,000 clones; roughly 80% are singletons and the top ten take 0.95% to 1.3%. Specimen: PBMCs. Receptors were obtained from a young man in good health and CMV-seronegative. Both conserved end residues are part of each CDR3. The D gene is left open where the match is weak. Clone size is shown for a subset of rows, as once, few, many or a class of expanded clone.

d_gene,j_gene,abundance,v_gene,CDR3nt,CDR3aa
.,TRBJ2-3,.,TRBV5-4,TGTGCCAGCAGCTTGGTGTCAGGGGAGACAGATACGCAGTATTTT,CASSLVSGETDTQYF
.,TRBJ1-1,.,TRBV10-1,TGCGCCAGCAGTGGAGGTCCTGAAGCTTTCTTT,CASSGGPEAFF
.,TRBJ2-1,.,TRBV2,TGTGCCAGCAGGGAGGGTCTCGAGCAGTTCTTC,CASREGLEQFF
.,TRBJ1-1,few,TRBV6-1,TGTGCCAGCAGAGGGGGAGATGGGGGCACTGAAGCTTTCTTT,CASRGGDGGTEAFF
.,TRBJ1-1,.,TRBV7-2,TGTGCCAGCAGCTTAGCACGACAGAATGAAGCTTTCTTT,CASSLARQNEAFF
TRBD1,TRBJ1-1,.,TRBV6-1,TGTGCCAGCAGGACCCAGGACAGGGGGAACACTGAAGCTTTCTTT,CASRTQDRGNTEAFF
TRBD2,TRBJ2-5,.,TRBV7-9,TGTGCCAGCAGCTCGGGACTAGCGGGGTTGCATCAAGAGACCCAGTACTTC,CASSSGLAGLHQETQYF
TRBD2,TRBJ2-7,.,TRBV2,TGTGCCGGCCAACTAGCGGAGCTCTCCTACGAGCAGTACTTC,CAGQLAELSYEQYF
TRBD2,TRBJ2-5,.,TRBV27,TGTGCCAGCAGTCTCCAGCGGGAGGTCCCGGGGGAGCAGTACTTC,CASSLQREVPGEQYF
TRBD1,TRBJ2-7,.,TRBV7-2,TGTGCCAGCAGCTTACGTAGCTGGGACAGGGTTCACGAGCAGTACTTC,CASSLRSWDRVHEQYF
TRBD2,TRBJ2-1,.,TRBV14,TGTGCCAGCAGCCTACGACTAGCGCGCTTCAATGAGCAGTTCTTC,CASSLRLARFNEQFF
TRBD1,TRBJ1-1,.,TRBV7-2,TGTGCCAGCAGCTTAAGGGGGCACACTGAAGCTTTCTTT,CASSLRGHTEAFF
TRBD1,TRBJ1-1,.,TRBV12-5,TGTGCTAGTGGTTTGACGGGACAGGGAACTGAAGCTTTCTTT,CASGLTGQGTEAFF
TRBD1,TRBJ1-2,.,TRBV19,TGTGCCAGTAGTATAGCAGGGGGTAACTATGGCTACACCTTC,CASSIAGGNYGYTF
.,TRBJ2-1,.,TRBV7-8,TGTGCCAGCAGCGTGGACGGGAGCTCCTACAATGAGCAGTTCTTC,CASSVDGSSYNEQFF
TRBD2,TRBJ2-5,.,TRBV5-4,TGTGCCAGCAGCCCCGTTGGCGGGGGGCGGGAGACCCAGTACTTC,CASSPVGGGRETQYF
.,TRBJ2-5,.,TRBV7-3,TGTGCCAGCAGCTTAAGTATAGCCGAGACCCAGTACTTC,CASSLSIAETQYF
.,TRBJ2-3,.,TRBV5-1,TGCGCCAGCAGCTTGGCAGGGACTGTCTCTAGCACAGATACGCAGTATTTT,CASSLAGTVSSTDTQYF
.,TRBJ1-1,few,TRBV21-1,TGTGCCAGCAGCGGAAGACAGGAGAACACTGAAGCTTTCTTT,CASSGRQENTEAFF
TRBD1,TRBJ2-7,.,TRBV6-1,TGTGCCAGCAGGGGGGACAGGGGGGGCGAGCAGTACTTC,CASRGDRGGEQYF
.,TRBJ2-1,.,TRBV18,TGTGCCAGCTCCCCGCCTTCCGTAAGCAGGAAGGAGTTCTTC,CASSPPSVSRKEFF
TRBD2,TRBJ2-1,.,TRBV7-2,TGTGCCAGCAGCTTAGGTAGCGGGGGATACAATGAGCAGTTCTTC,CASSLGSGGYNEQFF
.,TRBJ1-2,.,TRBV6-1,TGTGCCAGCACCCCACTTAGCGTTAACTATGGCTACACCTTC,CASTPLSVNYGYTF
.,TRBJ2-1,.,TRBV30,TGTGCCTGGAGTGTGCCCGGGAGCTCCTACAATGAGCAGTTCTTC,CAWSVPGSSYNEQFF
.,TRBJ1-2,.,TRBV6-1,TGTGCCAGCAGTGGGGGCAGCTCCTATGGCTACACCTTC,CASSGGSSYGYTF
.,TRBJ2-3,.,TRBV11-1,TGTGCCAGCAGCGCCCGACAGGGCACAGATACGCAGTATTTT,CASSARQGTDTQYF
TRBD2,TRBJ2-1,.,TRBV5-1,TGCGCCAGCACCAAGACTAGCGCGAATAATGAGCAGTTCTTC,CASTKTSANNEQFF
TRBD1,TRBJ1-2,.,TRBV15,TGTGCCACCAGCACCCTTGAGACAGGGGAGGACTATGGCTACACCTTC,CATSTLETGEDYGYTF
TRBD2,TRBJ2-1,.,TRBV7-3,TGTGCCAGCAGCTCGTTAGCGGGCCTATACAATGAGCAGTTCTTC,CASSSLAGLYNEQFF
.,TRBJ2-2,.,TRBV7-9,TGTGCCAGCAGCCCCCACCCTGGGGGGATCGGGGAGCTGTTTTTT,CASSPHPGGIGELFF
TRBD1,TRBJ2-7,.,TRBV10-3,TGTGCCATCAGGGAGACGACAGGGGGGACCTCTCCCGAGCAGTACTTC,CAIRETTGGTSPEQYF
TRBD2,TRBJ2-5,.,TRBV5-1,TGCGCCAGCAGCCAGGGACTAGCGGGGCAAGAGACCCAGTACTTC,CASSQGLAGQETQYF
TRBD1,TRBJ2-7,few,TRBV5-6,TGTGCCAGCAGCGCGGACAGGGCGTCTGGGGAGCAGTACTTC,CASSADRASGEQYF
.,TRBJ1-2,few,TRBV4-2,TGTGCCAGCAGCCAAGATAGAGGAGCCCCTAACTATGGCTACACCTTC,CASSQDRGAPNYGYTF
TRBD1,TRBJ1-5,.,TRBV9,TGTGCCAGCAGCGCGACAGGGTTCAGTCAGCCCCAGCATTTT,CASSATGFSQPQHF
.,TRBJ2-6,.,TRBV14,TGTGCCAGCAGCCTCAGACAGGCCAGTAGGGCCAACGTCCTGACTTTC,CASSLRQASRANVLTF
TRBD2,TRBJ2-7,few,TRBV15,TGTGCCACCAGCAGAGAACTAGCGCGGGCCTACGAGCAGTACTTC,CATSRELARAYEQYF
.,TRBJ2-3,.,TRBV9,TGTGCCAGCAGCCCCCGGTGGGGGGAGGGGGGCACAGATACGCAGTATTTT,CASSPRWGEGGTDTQYF
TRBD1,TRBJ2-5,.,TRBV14,TGTGCCAGCAGCCGACAGGGGGTCGAGACCCAGTACTTC,CASSRQGVETQYF
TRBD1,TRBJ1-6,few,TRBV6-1,TGTGCCAGCAGTGGACAGGGGGCTTCACCCCTCCACTTT,CASSGQGASPLHF
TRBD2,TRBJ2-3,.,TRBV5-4,TGTGCCAGCAGCCCGAGGACTAGCGGGAGGCCAGATACGCAGTATTTT,CASSPRTSGRPDTQYF
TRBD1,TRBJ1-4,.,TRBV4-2,TGTGCCAGCAGCCGGGACAGGGCAAAGGGGGGGGAAAAACTGTTTTTT,CASSRDRAKGGEKLFF
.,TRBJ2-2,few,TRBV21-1,TGTGCCAGCAGCAAAGGGGGGGGGAACGGGGAGCTGTTTTTT,CASSKGGGNGELFF
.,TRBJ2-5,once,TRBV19,TGTGCCAGTAATTCCGGCGGCCGACAAGAGACCCAGTACTTC,CASNSGGRQETQYF
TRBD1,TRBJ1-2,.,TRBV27,TGTGCCAGCAGCCGAAGACAGGGGGCGAATGGCTACACCTTC,CASSRRQGANGYTF
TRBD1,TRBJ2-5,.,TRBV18,TGTGCCAGCTCACCCGACAGGGGGGGAGAGACCCAGTACTTC,CASSPDRGGETQYF
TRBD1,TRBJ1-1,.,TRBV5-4,TGTGCCAGCAGTCCCGACAGGGGTGCGATGAACACTGAAGCTTTCTTT,CASSPDRGAMNTEAFF
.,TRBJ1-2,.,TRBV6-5,TGTGCCAGCAGTTACTCGACGCGGGCTAACTATGGCTACACCTTC,CASSYSTRANYGYTF
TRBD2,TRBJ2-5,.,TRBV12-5,TGTGCTACAACTAGCGGGATTGCCTTAGGGGAGACCCAGTACTTC,CATTSGIALGETQYF
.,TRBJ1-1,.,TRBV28,TGTGCCAGCAGTTTCAGCACTGAAGCTTTCTTT,CASSFSTEAFF
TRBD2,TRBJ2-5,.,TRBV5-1,TGCGCCAGCAGCCTTGGACTAGCGGGAGTGGGAGGAGAGACCCAGTACTTC,CASSLGLAGVGGETQYF